The entry below gives a single TCR beta chain sequence along with its context. Clones were sequenced by immunoSEQ multiplex PCR, and TCRdb holds only the in-frame ones, with some missing. The data show about 180,000 clones, with around 88% seen just once and around a tenth held by the top ten. The data derive from a study of T cell responses to AZD1222 COVID-19 vaccine. The CDR3 runs 12 residues. Trimming cost V 5 bases and J 13 bases; bases outside gene matches: 4. Per the germline V gene, CDR1 is LNHDA and CDR2 is SQIVND (reference sequence). The receptor was derived from an adult who received the AZD1222 COVID-19 vaccine. V usage is TRBV19 and J usage is TRBJ1-6, with 8 bases aligning to TRBD1. The specimen was peripheral blood, collected 28 days after the second AZD1222 dose. The CDR3 loop is CASSGQGSPLHF. CDR3 nucleotide sequence: TGTGCCAGTAGTGGACAGGGCTCGCCCCTCCACTTT.